These T cell receptor beta chains were read from a single sample in a study of OX40 agonist ivuxolimab in advanced cancers. Clones were read by immunoSEQ multiplex PCR, and TCRdb kept only the in-frame ones, dropping some. The sample includes approximately 38,000 clones, about nine tenths of them seen just once. Material: CD4+ or CD8+ T cells sorted from blood, obtained in a trial of the OX40 agonist ivuxolimab. The source of these receptors is an adult with an advanced solid tumor such as melanoma, head and neck, liver or kidney cancer. CDR3s include the opening cysteine and the closing phenylalanine or tryptophan. D genes are given only for firm matches. The size of a clone is reported for some rows only, either as once, few or many, or as a class for expanded clones.

>once|TRBV6-4|TRBJ2-7|TRBD1
CASRMTGSRDEQYF
TGTGCCAGCAGGATGACAGGGTCTAGAGACGAGCAGTACTTC
>.|TRBV9|TRBJ2-3|TRBD2
CASSGSGGTDTQYF
TGTGCCAGCAGCGGAAGCGGGGGAACAGATACGCAGTATTTT
>.|TRBV6-6|TRBJ2-5|.
CASSYQGPRAQYF
TGTGCCAGCAGTTACCAGGGCCCAAGGGCCCAGTACTTC
>.|TRBV29-1|TRBJ2-7|.
CSVEETRSSYEQYF
TGCAGCGTTGAAGAGACTAGGAGCTCCTACGAGCAGTACTTC
>.|TRBV5-1|TRBJ1-4|.
CASSLFPGDTNEKLFF
TGCGCCAGCAGCCTATTTCCGGGAGATACTAATGAAAAACTGTTTTTT
>.|TRBV28|TRBJ2-1|.
CASSTAGTGNNEQFF
TGTGCCAGCAGCACTGCCGGGACTGGTAACAATGAGCAGTTCTTC
>once|TRBV10-2|TRBJ2-3|.
CASRDRSADTQYF
TGCGCCAGCAGGGACAGATCCGCAGATACGCAGTATTTT
>.|TRBV28|TRBJ1-1|.
CASSLLSEMNTEAFF
TGTGCCAGCAGTTTACTGTCAGAGATGAACACTGAAGCTTTCTTT
>.|TRBV20-1|TRBJ2-7|.
CSATAGLEQYF
TGCAGTGCTACGGCGGGGCTAGAGCAGTACTTC
>.|TRBV9|TRBJ2-1|.
CASSVTPTPYNEQFF
TGTGCCAGCAGCGTGACGCCTACCCCATACAATGAGCAGTTCTTC
>few|TRBV5-5|TRBJ2-3|.
CASSSPSGGTTDTQYF
TGTGCCAGCAGCTCCCCGTCCGGTGGCACCACAGATACGCAGTATTTT
>.|TRBV7-3|TRBJ2-1|TRBD1
CASSALPGQGNNEQFF
TGTGCCAGCAGCGCGCTCCCGGGACAGGGGAACAATGAGCAGTTCTTC
>.|TRBV12-5|TRBJ1-6|.
CASGLRDGISPLHF
TGTGCTAGTGGTCTACGGGACGGTATCTCACCCCTCCACTTT
>.|TRBV9|TRBJ2-3|TRBD2
CASSVTPSGGSTDTQYF
TGTGCCAGCAGCGTAACCCCTAGCGGGGGAAGCACAGATACGCAGTATTTT
>.|TRBV5-1|TRBJ2-3|TRBD2
CASSLAASGSPTDTQYF
TGCGCCAGCAGCTTGGCCGCTAGCGGGTCCCCCACAGATACGCAGTATTTT
>.|TRBV11-3|TRBJ2-3|TRBD2
CASSPGGSTDTQYF
TGTGCCAGCAGCCCGGGAGGTAGCACAGATACGCAGTATTTT
>.|TRBV7-3|TRBJ2-3|.
CASSPQAYTLGDTQYF
TGTGCCAGCAGCCCGCAGGCCTACACCTTAGGGGATACGCAGTATTTT
>.|TRBV7-6|TRBJ2-1|.
CASSSNWAGEQFF
TGTGCCAGCAGCTCCAACTGGGCCGGTGAGCAGTTCTTC
>.|TRBV9|TRBJ2-3|TRBD2
CASSQRDGDTQYF
TGTGCCAGCAGCCAGCGGGACGGGGATACGCAGTATTTT
>.|TRBV6-5|TRBJ2-7|TRBD2
CASRGLAGVYEQYF
TGTGCCAGCCGGGGACTAGCGGGAGTCTACGAGCAGTACTTC
>.|TRBV2|TRBJ2-7|TRBD1
CASNTQGVKEQYF
TGTGCCAGCAACACGCAGGGGGTGAAAGAGCAGTACTTC
>.|TRBV7-9|TRBJ1-2|.
CASSLLSATAGYTF
TGTGCCAGCAGCTTACTTAGTGCCACGGCTGGCTACACCTTC
>once|TRBV27|TRBJ2-5|.
CASSEGPPTGRWRETQYF
TGTGCCAGCAGCGAAGGGCCCCCGACTGGGCGTTGGCGAGAGACCCAGTACTTC
>.|TRBV28|TRBJ1-6|.
CASSQGQIYNSPLHF
TGTGCCAGCAGCCAAGGACAGATCTATAATTCACCCCTCCACTTT
>.|TRBV10-1|TRBJ2-1|.
CASSESRAYNEQFF
TGCGCCAGCAGTGAGTCCCGGGCCTACAATGAGCAGTTCTTC
>.|TRBV7-3|TRBJ2-2|.
CASSSTGDPKTGELFF
TGTGCCAGCAGCTCCACGGGGGACCCGAAAACCGGGGAGCTGTTTTTT
>.|TRBV19|TRBJ1-1|.
CASANMNTEAFF
TGTGCCAGTGCCAACATGAACACTGAAGCTTTCTTT
>.|TRBV10-1|TRBJ2-2|.
CASSSATGHTGELFF
TGCGCCAGCAGTTCTGCGACGGGGCACACCGGGGAGCTGTTTTTT
>.|TRBV7-2|TRBJ1-6|.
CASSLNSSPLHF
TGTGCCAGCAGCTTAAATTCCTCACCCCTCCACTTT
>.|TRBV5-8|TRBJ1-1|.
CASSLRAVTEAFF
TGTGCCAGCAGCTTACGGGCGGTCACTGAAGCTTTCTTT
>.|TRBV30|TRBJ2-3|.
CAWQLRGSDTQYF
TGTGCCTGGCAGCTCAGGGGTTCAGATACGCAGTATTTT
>.|TRBV6-4|TRBJ1-3|TRBD1
CARKDRGLGNTIYF
TGTGCCAGAAAAGACAGGGGGCTTGGAAACACCATATATTTT
>.|TRBV7-6|TRBJ1-1|.
CASSLEAGANTEAFF
TGTGCCAGCAGCTTAGAGGCGGGCGCAAACACTGAAGCTTTCTTT
>.|TRBV28|TRBJ1-4|TRBD1
CASRPGQGVEKLFF
TGTGCCAGCAGGCCGGGACAGGGCGTTGAAAAACTGTTTTTT
>.|TRBV19|TRBJ1-6|.
CASRADMSSYNSPLHF
TGTGCCAGTCGGGCCGATATGAGCTCCTATAATTCACCCCTCCACTTT
>.|TRBV5-6|TRBJ2-2|.
CASSSRGFTDTGELFF
TGTGCCAGCAGCTCCCGGGGGTTTACGGACACCGGGGAGCTGTTTTTT
>.|TRBV14|TRBJ2-5|TRBD2
CASSPGTSERWETQYF
TGTGCCAGCAGCCCGGGGACTAGCGAGCGTTGGGAGACCCAGTACTTC
>once|TRBV6-1|TRBJ2-2|.
CASRDHLATGELFF
TGTGCCAGCAGGGACCATCTAGCTACCGGGGAGCTGTTTTTT
>.|TRBV19|TRBJ1-3|.
CASHPASGNTIYF
TGTGCCAGCCATCCCGCCTCTGGAAACACCATATATTTT
>.|TRBV6-4|TRBJ2-5|.
CASSDPRRETQYF
TGTGCCAGCAGTGACCCGCGGAGAGAGACCCAGTACTTC
>few|TRBV6-1|TRBJ2-7|.
CASSGRSSGHYEQYF
TGTGCCAGCAGTGGCCGGAGTAGCGGCCACTACGAGCAGTACTTC
>.|TRBV30|TRBJ1-6|.
CAWKGPGVSPLHF
TGTGCCTGGAAGGGTCCGGGGGTGTCACCCCTCCACTTT
>.|TRBV7-9|TRBJ1-5|.
CASSATGNSNQPQHF
TGTGCCAGCAGCGCGACAGGCAATAGCAATCAGCCCCAGCATTTT
>.|TRBV29-1|TRBJ1-1|.
CSVAFPWAQRTEAFF
TGCAGCGTTGCATTTCCGTGGGCGCAGAGAACTGAAGCTTTCTTT